Listed below are T cell receptor beta chains from one sample, sequenced in a study of cytomegalovirus exposure and HLA in healthy donors. Sequencing was performed with immunoSEQ multiplex PCR; in TCRdb, only in-frame clones are kept and a portion is missing. In total, the table holds about 140,000 clones. Input material: PBMCs. The source of these receptors is a middle-aged man in good health and CMV-seronegative. Each CDR3 is given with its conserved first and last residue. Each record gives: V gene, D gene, J gene, CDR3 protein, CDR3 DNA. D genes are given only for firm matches.

v_gene: TRBV19
d_gene: .
j_gene: TRBJ2-4
CDR3aa: CASSVTGSFSSIQYF
CDR3nt: TGTGCCAGTAGTGTAACAGGGAGTTTCTCTAGCATTCAGTACTTC

v_gene: TRBV5-1
d_gene: .
j_gene: TRBJ1-4
CDR3aa: CASSRGYGNEKLFF
CDR3nt: TGCGCCAGCAGCCGGGGGTATGGTAATGAAAAACTGTTTTTT

v_gene: TRBV5-1
d_gene: .
j_gene: TRBJ1-1
CDR3aa: CASSLDISGTEAFF
CDR3nt: TGCGCCAGCAGCTTGGACATCTCGGGGACTGAAGCTTTCTTT

v_gene: TRBV9
d_gene: TRBD2
j_gene: TRBJ2-7
CDR3aa: CASSPRAGRSYEQYF
CDR3nt: TGTGCCAGCAGCCCCAGAGCGGGGCGGTCCTACGAGCAGTACTTC

v_gene: TRBV5-1
d_gene: TRBD2
j_gene: TRBJ2-5
CDR3aa: CASSLEGRGTSQETQYF
CDR3nt: TGCGCCAGCAGCTTGGAAGGGCGGGGGACCTCCCAAGAGACCCAGTACTTC

v_gene: TRBV5-1
d_gene: .
j_gene: TRBJ2-3
CDR3aa: CASSLAGVRTDTQYF
CDR3nt: TGCGCCAGCAGCTTGGCGGGGGTGCGCACAGATACGCAGTATTTT

v_gene: TRBV19
d_gene: TRBD2
j_gene: TRBJ2-2
CDR3aa: CASSIGTSASTGELFF
CDR3nt: TGTGCCAGTAGTATTGGGACTAGCGCTTCCACCGGGGAGCTGTTTTTT

v_gene: TRBV6-6
d_gene: TRBD1
j_gene: TRBJ1-1
CDR3aa: CASRTSMPGQPPEAFF
CDR3nt: TGTGCCAGCAGAACGTCTATGCCGGGACAGCCCCCTGAAGCTTTCTTT

v_gene: TRBV27
d_gene: .
j_gene: TRBJ1-4
CDR3aa: CASSRLFRETDHITAIETNEKLFF
CDR3nt: TGTGCCAGCAGTCGCCTTTTCAGGGAAACCGACCACATAACGGCAATTGAAACTAATGAAAAACTGTTTTTT

v_gene: TRBV5-4
d_gene: TRBD1
j_gene: TRBJ1-6
CDR3aa: CASSVGQGPYNSPLHF
CDR3nt: TGTGCCAGCAGCGTGGGACAGGGACCCTATAATTCACCCCTCCACTTT

v_gene: TRBV4-1
d_gene: .
j_gene: TRBJ1-5
CDR3aa: CASSQYVSGTQGANQPQHF
CDR3nt: TGCGCCAGCAGCCAATATGTAAGCGGGACTCAAGGGGCAAATCAGCCCCAGCATTTT

v_gene: TRBV5-1
d_gene: .
j_gene: TRBJ2-5
CDR3aa: CASSLGGVQETQYF
CDR3nt: TGCGCCAGCAGCTTAGGAGGGGTCCAAGAGACCCAGTACTTC

v_gene: TRBV6-1
d_gene: .
j_gene: TRBJ1-2
CDR3aa: CASSESSTGHNYGYTF
CDR3nt: TGTGCCAGCAGTGAATCATCGACAGGACATAACTATGGCTACACCTTC

v_gene: TRBV7-9
d_gene: TRBD1
j_gene: TRBJ1-3
CDR3aa: CASSTTGYGNTIYF
CDR3nt: TGTGCCAGCAGCACGACAGGGTACGGAAACACCATATATTTT

v_gene: TRBV2
d_gene: TRBD1
j_gene: TRBJ2-6
CDR3aa: CASRRQGRGTGANVLTF
CDR3nt: TGTGCCAGCAGGCGACAGGGCCGTGGTACTGGGGCCAACGTCCTGACTTTC

v_gene: TRBV19
d_gene: TRBD1
j_gene: TRBJ2-7
CDR3aa: CASSIGQGVGEQYF
CDR3nt: TGTGCCAGTAGTATCGGACAGGGAGTAGGGGAGCAGTACTTC

v_gene: TRBV27
d_gene: .
j_gene: TRBJ1-6
CDR3aa: CASSFQGGNSPLHF
CDR3nt: TGTGCCAGCAGTTTTCAAGGAGGAAATTCACCCCTCCACTTT